This TCR beta chain was captured in a study of type 1 regulatory T cells. Study-level background: An in vitro protocol generated T-allo10, a Tr1-enriched, alloantigen-specific CD4 T cell product. Broader study findings: Tr1 cells had a more restricted TCR repertoire than non-Tr1 cells.

V lost 3 bases and J lost 4; bases outside the gene matches: 5. Looked up from germline, CDR1 is DFQATT and CDR2 is SNEGSKA (reference sequence). This CDR3 is 13 amino acids long. MiXCR was run by TCRdb on the reads, yielding one entry per CDR3 protein. Here the sample spans about 69,000 distinct CDR3 sequences, less than 25% being singletons. This clonotype was picked up many times. Antigen unknown. The material sequenced was cultured type 1 regulatory T (Tr1) cells, either the whole culture or a sorted fraction (not recorded which). J is TRBJ2-7 and V is TRBV20-1, with TRBD2 matching over 8 bases. The receptor was isolated from a human donor in good health. CDR3 DNA sequence: TGCAGTGCTAGCGGGAGGGCCGATTACGAGCAGTACTTC. Its translation is CSASGRADYEQYF.